This T cell receptor (beta chain) was sequenced in a study of T cell repertoires in cytomegalovirus infection. Whole-study context: The study used recently identified HLA-C-restricted and well-studied HLA-B-restricted CMV epitopes. Both CMV infection and a matching HLA type were indicated by public TCR beta signatures.

V lost 1 base and J lost 7, with 11 bases in between. This CDR3 region has 13 residues. Germline assignment: CDR1 SGHRS and CDR2 YFSETQ. One entry per CDR3 protein results from TCRdb running MiXCR on the reads. Of some 940,000 distinct CDR3 sequences detected, approximately 31% appear once; the ten largest clones hold roughly 13%. As to this clonotype: Its antigen is unknown.

The sequence was collected from a human donor in good health (CMV status not recorded). Some clones in this sample may be carry-over from other donors' samples. V gene TRBV5-1 combines with J gene TRBJ1-1; tentative D call: TRBD1 (5 bases). Here the sequenced sample was cultured CD8+ T cells from PBMCs, taken from culture after CMV antigen stimulation. The CDR3 protein is CASSLNGRGEAFF. CDR3 bases: TGCGCCAGCAGCTTGAACGGGAGGGGTGAAGCTTTCTTT.